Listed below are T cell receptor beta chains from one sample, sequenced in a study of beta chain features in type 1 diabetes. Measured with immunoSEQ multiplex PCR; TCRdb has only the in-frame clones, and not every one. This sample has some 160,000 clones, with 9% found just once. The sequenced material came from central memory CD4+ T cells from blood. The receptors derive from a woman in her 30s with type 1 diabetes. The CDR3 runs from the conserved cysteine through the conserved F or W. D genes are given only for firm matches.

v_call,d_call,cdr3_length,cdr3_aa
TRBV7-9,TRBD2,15,CASSPGGLAHETQYF
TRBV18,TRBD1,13,CASSRDSNYGYTF
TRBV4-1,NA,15,CASSQEFPYTGELFF
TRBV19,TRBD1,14,CASSPGGGGTEAFF
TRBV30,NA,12,CAWSRQEWKQYF
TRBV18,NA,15,CASSPNGQSTDTQYF
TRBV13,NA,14,CASSLAAGGNEQFF
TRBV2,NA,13,CASSLGSNQPQHF
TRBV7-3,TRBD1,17,CASSPKQPGQSPGELFF
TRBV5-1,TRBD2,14,CASSMTSGSIEQFF
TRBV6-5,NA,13,CATRAEHSYEQYF
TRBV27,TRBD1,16,CASSHWTGTRGQPQHF
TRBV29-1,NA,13,CSVGFSGSYEQYF
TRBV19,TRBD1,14,CASRAGQGYNEQFF
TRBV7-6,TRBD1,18,CASTHRDRGGTGANVLTF
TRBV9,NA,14,CASSVVPGGNTIYF
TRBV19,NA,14,CASSRAPGNTEAFF
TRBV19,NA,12,CASSDRGNEQFF
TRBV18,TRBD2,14,CASSSGTMENEQFF
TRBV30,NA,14,CAWISGVGTGELFF
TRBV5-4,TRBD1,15,CASSYWTGTIYEQYF
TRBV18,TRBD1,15,CASSRDREMNTEAFF
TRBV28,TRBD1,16,CASSSPGQGVDQPQHF
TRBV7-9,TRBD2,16,CASSFGPAGGGDEQFF
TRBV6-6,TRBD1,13,CASIPGQDGELFF
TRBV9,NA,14,CASSPPVGDYGYTF
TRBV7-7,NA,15,CASSSATGNTGELFF
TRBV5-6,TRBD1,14,CASSLDRVRYEQYF
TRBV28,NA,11,CASSTTNEQYF
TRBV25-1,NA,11,CASSATDTQYF
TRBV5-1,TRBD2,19,CASSGRLSGRALRADTQYF
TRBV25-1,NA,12,CASSEQGYEQYF
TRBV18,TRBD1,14,CASSQQGANQPQHF
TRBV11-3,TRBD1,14,CASSATQGSPEAFF
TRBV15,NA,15,CATSIRLTGVDEQFF
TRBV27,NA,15,CASSFIRGQIYEQYF
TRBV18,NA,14,CASSPSLIQETQYF
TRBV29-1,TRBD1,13,CSVEGQGVHGYTF
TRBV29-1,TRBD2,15,CSVELGGRATDTQYF
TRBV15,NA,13,CATSLQEDQPQHF
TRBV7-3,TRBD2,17,CASSSGLADPSDDEQFF
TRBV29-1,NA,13,CSAGGQGPDTQYF
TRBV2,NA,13,CASSEATAEKLFF
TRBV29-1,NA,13,CSAKTQGDTEAFF
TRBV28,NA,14,CASTRIGSGNTIYF
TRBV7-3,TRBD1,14,CASSSGGSRETQYF
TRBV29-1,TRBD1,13,CSVCRDRGEKLFF
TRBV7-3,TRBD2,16,CASSLKGLAGVREQFF
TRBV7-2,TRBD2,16,CASSLRLAGSTDTQYF
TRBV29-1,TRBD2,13,CSVDSGKRETQYF
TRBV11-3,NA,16,CASSSNGDLFAYEQYF
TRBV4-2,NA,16,CASSQDSPLTGYGYTF
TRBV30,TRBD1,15,CAWTPGVTGVEKLFF
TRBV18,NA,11,CASSPKETQYF
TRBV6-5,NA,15,CASSYTGLGDTEAFF
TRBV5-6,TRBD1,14,CASSYETGMETQYF
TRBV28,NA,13,CASSLVGRREAFF
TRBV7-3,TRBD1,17,CASSLTGLGDRHNEQFF
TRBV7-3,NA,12,CASSPGQETQYF
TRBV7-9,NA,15,CASSLPLRGQETQYF